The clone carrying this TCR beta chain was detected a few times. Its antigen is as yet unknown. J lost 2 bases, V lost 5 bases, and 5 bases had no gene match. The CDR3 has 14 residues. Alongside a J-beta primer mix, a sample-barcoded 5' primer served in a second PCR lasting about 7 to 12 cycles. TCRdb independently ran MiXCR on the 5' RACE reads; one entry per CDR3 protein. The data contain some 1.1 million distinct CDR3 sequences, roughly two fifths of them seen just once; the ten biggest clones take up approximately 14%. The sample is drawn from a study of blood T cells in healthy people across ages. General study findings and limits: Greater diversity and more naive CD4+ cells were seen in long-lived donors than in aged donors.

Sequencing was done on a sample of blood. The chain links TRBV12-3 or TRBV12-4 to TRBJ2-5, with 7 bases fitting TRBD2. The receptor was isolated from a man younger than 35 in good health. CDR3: CASSNTGGQETQYF. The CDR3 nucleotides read TGTGCCAGCAGTAACACCGGGGGGCAAGAGACCCAGTACTTC.